The 17 T cell receptor beta chains in this list originate from one sample, sequenced in a study of response to subunit inactivated influenza vaccine. Using its own MiXCR run on the RT-PCR reads, TCRdb lists one record per CDR3 protein. The profile shows approximately 570,000 distinct CDR3 sequences, less than 10% of them singletons. The material was PBMCs from blood, obtained less than 30 months after vaccination. The receptor set was obtained from a man aged 45-69 years who received an inactivated influenza vaccine.

This clonotype was seen a handful of times. The chain recombines TRBV18 with TRBJ2-2; 7 nucleotides agree with TRBD1. Losses at the gene ends were 3 bases for V and 6 bases for J; bases not matched to a gene: 4. The CDR3 consists of 14 residues. Germline CDR1 reads KGHSH; CDR2 reads LQKENI. In DNA, the CDR3 is TGTGCCAGCTCACCTCGACAGGGATCCGGGGAGCTGTTTTTT. It encodes CASSPRQGSGELFF.

This clonotype appeared many times. The chain recombines TRBV6-1 with TRBJ2-7, with 9 bases that match TRBD2. Germline CDR1 is MNHNS and CDR2 is SASEGT. This CDR3 is 14 amino acids long. V trimming: 6 bases; J trimming: 3 bases; junction bases outside the gene matches: 6. The CDR3 is CASSRGGVGYEQYF. Written as DNA, the CDR3 is TGTGCCAGCAGCCGCGGGGGGGTCGGCTACGAGCAGTACTTC.

This clonotype showed up just a few times. The V call is TRBV5-1, the J call TRBJ2-3; D is undetermined. V lost 0 bases to trimming and J lost 2 bases, with 13 bases between them. This CDR3 is 16 amino acids long. Germline lookup yields CDR1 SGHRS and CDR2 YFSETQ. The DNA of the CDR3 is TGCGCCAGCAGCTTGGTTCCTGCACCCGACACAGATACGCAGTATTTT. The encoded protein is CASSLVPAPDTDTQYF.

This clonotype occurred many times. The chain has TRBV5-1 and TRBJ2-4, with 7 bases matching TRBD1. The CDR3 sequence is 16 residues long. Losses at the gene ends were 4 bases for V and 6 bases for J; bases not matched to a gene: 13. Germline CDR1 SGHRS, CDR2 YFSETQ. CDR3 sequence: CASSQREQGFGNIQYF. CDR3 DNA: TGCGCCAGCAGCCAAAGAGAACAGGGGTTTGGAAACATTCAGTACTTC.

This clonotype was detected a few times. V is TRBV4-3 and J is TRBJ2-1, with TRBD2 matching 9 bases. CDR1 and CDR2 (germline): LGHNA, YSLEER. The CDR3 extends over 15 amino acids. The V and J ends lost 3 bases and 7 bases, in that order; junction bases with no gene match: 7. CDR3 residues: CASSQVTSGWNEQFF. The CDR3 nucleotides read TGCGCCAGCAGCCAGGTGACTAGCGGTTGGAATGAGCAGTTCTTC.

CDR3 amino acids: CASSRGLAGSTYEQYF. As DNA, the CDR3 is TGTGCCAGCAGTCGAGGACTAGCGGGATCAACCTACGAGCAGTACTTC. This sequence joins TRBV12-3 or TRBV12-4 and TRBJ2-7, with 12 bases matching TRBD2. V lost 5 bases, J lost 2 bases, and 7 bases stayed unmatched. The CDR3 is made up of 16 amino acids.

This clonotype was picked up a small number of times. The gene calls are TRBV3-1 and TRBJ2-5, with TRBD2 identical over 7 bases. After removal of 4 bases from V and 2 bases from J, the junction contained 7 bases not matched to a gene. The CDR3 is 15 amino acids. Germline V CDR1 and CDR2: LGHDT, YNNKEL (reference sequence). The CDR3 nucleotides read TGTGCCAGCAGCCCGACGGGGGGAGGGCAAGAGACCCAGTACTTC. Translation: CASSPTGGGQETQYF.

The chain joins TRBV4-1 to TRBJ1-2; D not resolved. The CDR3 is made up of 15 amino acids. The germline V gene has CDR1 MGHRA and CDR2 YSYEKL. V lost 0 bases and J lost 1, with 9 bases in between. In DNA, the CDR3 is TGCGCCAGCAGCCAAGATGAGAGGGATAACTATGGCTACACCTTC. As protein: CASSQDERDNYGYTF.

This clonotype turned up a few times. V usage is TRBV20-1 and J usage is TRBJ1-5; weak D call: TRBD1 (6 bases). From germline, CDR1 is DFQATT and CDR2 SNEGSKA (reference sequence). Trimming removed 6 bases at V and 16 bases at J, with 19 bases between. The CDR3 runs to 11 residues. The CDR3 loop reads CSANLGDIKHF. CDR3 nucleotides: TGCAGTGCAAACCTCGGGGACATAAAACATTTT.

The chain carries TRBV6-5 and TRBJ2-5; D perhaps matches TRBD2 (6 bases). Trimming took off 4 bases at V and 5 bases at J, with 11 bases between the two ends. Germline V gene data show CDR1 as MNHEY and CDR2 as SVGAGI. This CDR3 spans 13 amino acids. The CDR3 is CASSSSRGETQYF. DNA for the CDR3: TGTGCCAGCAGTTCGTCGCGGGGTGAGACCCAGTACTTC.

The table lists this clonotype with many counts. The chain combines TRBV5-1 with TRBJ2-1; D not certain. The CDR3 totals 15 residues. CDR1 is SGHRS, CDR2 YFSETQ, per germline. Trimming stripped 0 bases from V and 8 bases from J, with 15 bases between. The CDR3 region has the DNA TGCGCCAGCAGCTTGGCCCCAGTTGGTATCTATGAGCAGTTCTTC. Its protein is CASSLAPVGIYEQFF.

This clonotype was detected only a few times. The chain joins TRBV27 to TRBJ2-1; D unclear. With 4 bases removed from V and 0 bases from J, the gap between germline ends came to 4 bases. CDR1 and CDR2 (germline): MNHEY, SMNVEV (reference sequence). The CDR3 length is 13 residues. The CDR3 DNA reads TGTGCCAGCAGTTATAGCTCCTACAATGAGCAGTTCTTC. This sequence encodes CASSYSSYNEQFF.

This clonotype came up a few times. This sequence joins TRBV7-2 and TRBJ1-1; D uncertain. The germline V gene has CDR1 SGHTA and CDR2 FQGNSA. Trimming took 1 base from V and 5 from J, leaving 11 bases between them. This CDR3 has 14 amino acids. Here the CDR3 DNA reads TGTGCCAGCAGCTTAGGAAGCCTCAGAACTGAAGCTTTCTTT. Translated: CASSLGSLRTEAFF.

The chain couples TRBV2 to TRBJ2-4; unclear D gene. The ends were cut back, 5 bases at V and 3 bases at J, with 20 bases in the middle. Germline CDR1 and CDR2: SNHLY and FYNNEI. CDR3 size: 17 residues. CDR3 sequence (DNA): TGTGCCAGCAGTCCTCCCCCTGGTCAGCAAAGCAAAAACATTCAGTACTTC. Protein product: CASSPPPGQQSKNIQYF.

This clonotype has at least ten counts. V and J are TRBV5-1 and TRBJ2-7; a weak D match, TRBD1 (6 bases). The CDR3 has 15 amino acids. Trimming removed 0 bases at V and 1 base at J, with 11 bases between. CDR1 is SGHRS and CDR2 is YFSETQ in the germline V gene. The CDR3, as DNA: TGCGCCAGCAGCTTGGGTTTCACAGGGTCCTACGAGCAGTACTTC. This codes for CASSLGFTGSYEQYF.

The gene calls are TRBV28 and TRBJ2-7; 11 bases match TRBD2. The CDR3 extends over 15 amino acids. Germline V gives CDR1 MDHEN, CDR2 SYDVKM. J gave up 0 bases and V 3 bases, and 1 base lay outside the gene matches. The CDR3 loop is CASSLGLAVSYEQYF. The CDR3 bases are TGTGCCAGCAGTTTGGGACTAGCGGTCTCCTACGAGCAGTACTTC.

The chain employs TRBV12-3 or TRBV12-4 and TRBJ2-1; 7 bases are shared with TRBD2. This CDR3 contains 15 residues. The ends lost 7 bases at V and 4 bases at J; junction bases unmatched: 10. The CDR3 reads CASTTGTTFYNEQFF. The CDR3 bases are TGTGCCAGCACTACCGGGACTACATTTTACAATGAGCAGTTCTTC.